The rows below give T cell receptor beta chains drawn from one sample of a study of human CD8 memory T cell subsets. Each CDR3 protein gets one entry in TCRdb, which reprocessed the 5' RACE reads and gives no DNA. The sample table includes several thousand distinct CDR3 sequences. Sequencing was performed on CD8+ T cells from PBMCs. The receptors derive from a human donor in good health. Each CDR3 is given with its conserved first and last residue. Where a row states a size, it is once, few, many or the class of an expanded clone; other rows omit it.

size | J | V | CDR3
. | TRBJ2-1 | TRBV20-1 | CSATSTSGNNEQFF
. | TRBJ2-3 | TRBV7-9 | CASSLGGTSGRTDTQYF
. | TRBJ2-1 | TRBV11-2 | CASSLAPDRDNEQFF
. | TRBJ1-1 | TRBV5-6 | CASSYKSPGLRTEAFF
. | TRBJ2-2 | TRBV20-1 | CSARDEDYLNTGELFF
. | TRBJ1-1 | TRBV3-1 | CASSQGGDNTEAFF
. | TRBJ2-1 | TRBV6-2/TRBV6-3 | CASSFMDNEQFF
. | TRBJ1-5 | TRBV7-9 | CASSLEGNNQPQHF
. | TRBJ2-7 | TRBV28 | CASSWDRGYEQYF
. | TRBJ2-1 | TRBV2 | CASSADSGNYNEQFF
. | TRBJ2-5 | TRBV20-1 | CSARSQSGTQYF
. | TRBJ1-2 | TRBV19 | CASRQGYGYGYTF
. | TRBJ2-1 | TRBV19 | CASSIDPILAENEQFF
medium-sized | TRBJ1-2 | TRBV16 | CASSQRSREAGYTF
. | TRBJ1-1 | TRBV2 | CASGAEANTEAFF
. | TRBJ2-7 | TRBV6-6 | CASSYTNYEQYF
. | TRBJ1-2 | TRBV24-1 | CATSDPAGPHGYTF
medium-sized | TRBJ2-2 | TRBV24-1 | CATTRQVAGELFF
. | TRBJ2-7 | TRBV7-6 | CASSLLDAPYEQYF
medium-sized | TRBJ2-7 | TRBV7-6 | CASSFMLAGDEQYF
. | TRBJ2-3 | TRBV6-4 | CARPVLTDTQYF
medium-sized | TRBJ2-1 | TRBV20-1 | CSAPPATSGRVTYNEQFF
. | TRBJ2-7 | TRBV2 | CASSEAASGSVSYEQYF
. | TRBJ2-1 | TRBV4-2 | CASSSEGELQFF
. | TRBJ2-5 | TRBV11-2 | CASSSSGRGQETQYF
. | TRBJ2-7 | TRBV28 | CASSYRGGRYEQYF
medium-sized | TRBJ2-2 | TRBV25-1 | CASSSTTGELFF
. | TRBJ2-7 | TRBV9 | CASSSGAGPSEQYF
. | TRBJ2-7 | TRBV20-1 | CSARQAGPSYEQYF
. | TRBJ2-4 | TRBV7-9 | CASSIPGLGKNIQYF
. | TRBJ2-7 | TRBV2 | CASSEWQGNEQYF
. | TRBJ1-1 | TRBV7-8 | CATSYPGTEAFF
medium-sized | TRBJ2-1 | TRBV6-6 | CASSYPGLAGGSDNEQFF
medium-sized | TRBJ1-2 | TRBV28 | CASESQGASVYGYTF
. | TRBJ2-2 | TRBV6-2/TRBV6-3 | CASSYVQIAGELFF
. | TRBJ2-7 | TRBV27 | CASSPDGGWENHEQYF
. | TRBJ2-2 | TRBV19 | CASDGTGAYTGELFF
. | TRBJ1-1 | TRBV30 | CAWSPGGATEAFF
medium-sized | TRBJ1-2 | TRBV28 | CASSFALNYGYTF
. | TRBJ2-2 | TRBV2 | CASSEAGVGFYDGGELFF
. | TRBJ2-7 | TRBV12-3/TRBV12-4 | CASSAGGNEQYF
. | TRBJ1-1 | TRBV9 | CASSPMDRGMNTEAFF
. | TRBJ2-1 | TRBV5-1 | CASSPWPSEYNEQFF
. | TRBJ2-7 | TRBV14 | CASSQGLAGSYEQYF
medium-sized | TRBJ1-2 | TRBV30 | CAWSVWDLYYGYTF
. | TRBJ2-1 | TRBV7-8 | CASSLTSGRPFF
. | TRBJ2-1 | TRBV11-2 | CASSLAVLHNEQFF
. | TRBJ2-7 | TRBV19 | CASSHTFAERAYEQYF
. | TRBJ2-3 | TRBV29-1 | CSVEASGSGTQYF
. | TRBJ2-7 | TRBV9 | CASSVLGQGPYEQYF
. | TRBJ1-1 | TRBV20-1 | CSAQPYGGGGTEAFF
medium-sized | TRBJ2-1 | TRBV7-6 | CASSPSGAGYDEQFF
. | TRBJ2-2 | TRBV12-2 | CASRLTHHLGGGNTGELFF
. | TRBJ2-7 | TRBV5-6 | CASSNRDSVSYEQYF
. | TRBJ2-1 | TRBV19 | CASSLGTGGNEQFF
. | TRBJ1-2 | TRBV7-6 | CASSPLNEGGYTF